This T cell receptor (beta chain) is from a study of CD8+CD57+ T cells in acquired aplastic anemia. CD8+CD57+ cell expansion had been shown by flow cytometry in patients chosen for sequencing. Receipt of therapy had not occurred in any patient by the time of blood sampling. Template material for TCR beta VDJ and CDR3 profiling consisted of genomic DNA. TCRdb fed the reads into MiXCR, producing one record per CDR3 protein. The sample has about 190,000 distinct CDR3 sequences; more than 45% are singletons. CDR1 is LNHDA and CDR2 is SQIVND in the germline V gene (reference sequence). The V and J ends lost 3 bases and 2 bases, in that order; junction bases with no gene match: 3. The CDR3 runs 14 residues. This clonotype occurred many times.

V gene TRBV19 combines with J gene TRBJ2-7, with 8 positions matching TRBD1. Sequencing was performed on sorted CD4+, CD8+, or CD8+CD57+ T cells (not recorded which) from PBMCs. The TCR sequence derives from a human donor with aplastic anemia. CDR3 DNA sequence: TGTGCCAGTAGTATGGGACAGGCCACCTACGAGCAGTACTTC. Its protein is CASSMGQATYEQYF.